This T cell receptor beta chain was captured by sequencing in a study of T cell responses to AZD1222 COVID-19 vaccine. CDR3 length: 14 amino acids. Germline values: CDR1 SGHRS, CDR2 YFSETQ. Trimming cost V 0 bases and J 5 bases, with 9 bases left between them. The table came from immunoSEQ multiplex PCR; TCRdb's copy has only in-frame clones and leaves some out. This sample has about 170,000 clones, with 85% to 90% found just once. The rearrangement joins TRBV5-1 to TRBJ2-1; D is unclear. The sequenced sample was peripheral blood, obtained on day 0 of AZD1222 vaccination. This clonotype was obtained from an adult in good health. The CDR3 reads CASSLDHLNNEQFF. The CDR3 nucleotides are TGCGCCAGCAGCTTGGACCACCTTAACAATGAGCAGTTCTTC.